This TCR beta chain came from a study of radiation and T cells in renal cell carcinoma. Libraries were prepared by immunoSEQ multiplex PCR; TCRdb keeps only in-frame clonotypes and omits some of them. This sample has roughly 160,000 clones, with 88% found just once. Germline V gene lookup returns CDR1 MNHNY and CDR2 SVGAGI (reference sequence). The ends were cut back, 1 base at V and 0 bases at J, with 9 bases in the middle. CDR3 size: 15 residues. Described time point: blood 4 weeks post-SBRT, at nephrectomy. Treatment here: 15 Gy SBRT to primary tumor, nephrectomy 4 weeks later. The origin of this receptor is a woman in her 50s with renal cell carcinoma. The V call is TRBV6-6, the J call TRBJ1-2; the D gene is possibly TRBD1 (6 bases). The source material was blood, sampled from a patient whose treatment included radiotherapy and nephrectomy. In DNA form, the CDR3 reads TGTGCCAGCAGTTACTGGACAGCTTCTAACTATGGCTACACCTTC. As protein: CASSYWTASNYGYTF.